Listed here are 15 T cell receptor beta chains from one sample, sequenced in a study of human T cells and chemical hapten exposure. TCRdb ran MiXCR on the RACE reads and lists one entry per CDR3 protein. Found here are 50,000 to 70,000 distinct CDR3 sequences, around 6.1% of them singletons; the top ten hold around 3.4%. The time point was: healthy volunteer bleed at 6 weeks. The authors extracted total RNA from unfractionated whole blood. The sequenced sample was whole blood. The receptors were gathered from a female donor in good health. Some clones in this sample may be carry-over from other donors' samples.

At least ten counts were recorded for this clonotype. This chain connects TRBV24-1 to TRBJ2-6; D is possibly TRBD1 or TRBD2 (5 bases each). The germline V gene encodes CDR1 KGHDR and CDR2 SFDVKD. The CDR3 sequence is 16 residues long. V lost 9 bases, J lost 4 bases, and 18 bases lay in between. This chain's CDR3 is CATGDAGSAGANVLTF. The DNA for the CDR3 is TGTGCCACCGGGGACGCCGGTTCGGCCGGGGCCAACGTCCTGACTTTC.

This clonotype showed up many times. DNA of the CDR3: TGCAGTGCTAGTCGGTCTAACTATGGCTACACCTTC. Amino acid sequence: CSASRSNYGYTF. The V and J genes are TRBV20-1 and TRBJ1-2, with D unresolved. CDR1 is DFQATT, CDR2 SNEGSKA, per germline (reference sequence). The V and J ends lost 3 bases and 0 bases respectively, with 5 bases between them. The CDR3 totals 12 residues.

This clonotype showed up many times. The rearrangement joins TRBV29-1 to TRBJ2-5; no reliable D call. CDR3 size: 12 residues. The germline V gene encodes CDR1 SQVTM and CDR2 ANQGSEA. The V end lost 2 bases, the J end lost 3 bases, and 7 bases lay between the germline ends. CDR3 bases: TGCAGCGTTGAACGCGGAAAAGAGACCCAGTACTTC. The encoded protein is CSVERGKETQYF.

This clonotype was picked up many times. V is TRBV5-1 and J is TRBJ2-3, with 14 bases matching TRBD2. Germline CDR1 is SGHRS and CDR2 is YFSETQ. With 3 bases clipped from V and 4 bases from J, the junction kept 7 bases outside the gene matches. The CDR3 extends over 17 amino acids. The CDR3 coding sequence is TGCGCCAGCAGCTCCGGGACTAGCGGGAGCTCGCCAGATACGCAGTATTTT. Translating it yields CASSSGTSGSSPDTQYF. Drawing the rest from reference TRBV5-1 and TRBJ2-3, the complete variable domain is KAGVTQTPRYLIKTRGQQVTLSCSPISGHRSVSWYQQTPGQGLQFLFEYFSETQRNKGNFPGRFSGRQFSNSRSEMNVSTLELGDSALYLCASSSGTSGSSPDTQYFGPGTRLTVL.

This clonotype was detected a few times. At one boundary the junction diverges from the germline segment, which might be a read error. The gene calls are TRBV3-1 and TRBJ1-6, with 7 bases aligning to TRBD1. Germline loops: CDR1 LGHDT, CDR2 YNNKEL (reference sequence). CDR3 length: 14 residues. In DNA, the CDR3 is TGTGCCAGCAGGCATACAGGGGTAGATACACCCCTCAACTTT. Its protein product is CASRHTGVDTPLNF.

This clonotype was seen a few times. The chain is built from TRBV7-2 and TRBJ2-4, with a tentative D call TRBD2 (6 bases). Germline V CDR1 and CDR2: SGHTA, FQGNSA. The CDR3 runs 16 residues. Trimming removed 1 base from V and 5 bases from J, with 15 bases in between. In DNA form, the CDR3 reads TGTGCCAGCAGCTTAGGGGACGCCCCGGGGGAAAACATTCAGTACTTC. It specifies CASSLGDAPGENIQYF.

This clonotype has at least ten counts. The V gene is TRBV5-1, the J gene TRBJ1-1, with 7 bases fitting TRBD1. The trim removed 4 bases at V and 8 bases at J, leaving 11 bases unmatched. The CDR3 extends over 14 amino acids. Germline values: CDR1 SGHRS, CDR2 YFSETQ. CDR3 bases: TGCGCCAGCAGCGTGGCCCGGGAAGGGGGCGAAGCTTTCTTT. It is translated as CASSVAREGGEAFF.

Ten or more counts support this clonotype. J is TRBJ1-5 and V is TRBV2, with D unresolved. Germline assignment: CDR1 SNHLY and CDR2 FYNNEI. The CDR3 extends over 11 amino acids. Deletions cut 1 base from V and 12 bases from J, with 7 bases between. CDR3: CASSEGSNQHF. The CDR3 DNA sequence: TGTGCCAGCAGTGAAGGGTCTAACCAGCATTTT.

This rearrangement joins TRBV11-2 to TRBJ2-5; D is tentatively TRBD1 or TRBD2 (6 bases each). This CDR3 is 15 amino acids long. In germline, CDR1 is SGHAT, CDR2 FQNNGV. V was shortened by 8 bases and J by 4 bases, with 20 bases between the two germline ends. The CDR3 region is CASSTGAGIIETQYF. The CDR3 coding sequence is TGTGCCAGCTCAACGGGGGCAGGGATAATAGAGACCCAGTACTTC.

The table lists this clonotype with many counts. V usage is TRBV5-1 and J usage is TRBJ2-7; possibly TRBD1 for D (5 bases). V lost 5 bases, J lost 6 bases, and 12 bases lay in between. Germline lookup yields CDR1 SGHRS and CDR2 YFSETQ. CDR3 size: 12 residues. The CDR3 DNA sequence: TGCGCCAGCAGTTTAATTGACAGCGAGCAGTACTTC. Its translation: CASSLIDSEQYF.

Turning to this clonotype: This clone may be a read error of a much larger clone one base away. This chain connects TRBV3-1 to TRBJ2-6, with D unclear. CDR1 and CDR2 from the germline V gene are LGHDT and YNNKEL (reference sequence). This CDR3 contains 14 residues. CDR3 nucleotides: TGTGCCAGCAGGCTGGGTTCTGAGGCCAACGTCCTGACTTTC. Its translation is CASRLGSEANVLTF.

This clonotype occurred many times. The chain carries TRBV28 and TRBJ2-1; a weak D match, TRBD2 (6 bases). The germline gives CDR1 MDHEN, CDR2 SYDVKM. V gave up 5 bases and J gave up 6 bases, with 11 bases separating them. The CDR3 length is 13 residues. In nucleotides, the CDR3 is TGTGCCAGCAGTCCTCCCGGGAGCAATGAGCAGTTCTTC. Translating it yields CASSPPGSNEQFF.

The sample holds a few counts of this clonotype. The gene calls are TRBV20-1 and TRBJ2-1, with TRBD2 matching 14 bases. The germline V gene encodes CDR1 DFQATT and CDR2 SNEGSKA (reference sequence). Losses at the gene ends were 3 bases for V and 8 bases for J; bases not matched to a gene: 3. There are 14 residues in the CDR3. CDR3 protein: CSARGLAGVDEQFF. The CDR3 DNA reads as TGCAGTGCTAGGGGACTAGCGGGAGTGGATGAGCAGTTCTTC.

This clonotype was recorded at least ten times. CDR3 DNA: TGTGCCAGCAGCCAAGGGACCCCTGGGGGGAATGAGCAGTTCTTC. Encoded protein: CASSQGTPGGNEQFF. The chain joins TRBV6-5 to TRBJ2-1; TRBD2 is a possible D gene (6 bases). Germline V gene sequence: CDR1 MNHEY, CDR2 SVGAGI. Trimming cost V 6 bases and J 7 bases, with 19 bases left between them. The CDR3 runs to 15 residues.

This clonotype was picked up a small number of times. The chain carries TRBV7-2 and TRBJ1-4; no firm D call. The CDR3 loop spans 14 amino acids. Trimming took 1 base from V and 5 from J, leaving 8 bases between them. Germline-derived CDR1 and CDR2 are SGHTA and FQGNSA. The chain's CDR3 is CASSLVSKNEKLFF. The CDR3 DNA reads as TGTGCCAGCAGCTTAGTCAGCAAGAATGAAAAACTGTTTTTT.